Listed below are T cell receptor beta chains from one sample, sequenced in a study of blood T cell repertoires in COVID-19. Data came from immunoSEQ multiplex PCR; TCRdb stores just in-frame clones and leaves some out. Of approximately 55,000 clones listed, 90% are singletons. The sequenced sample was peripheral blood. All receptors derive from a middle-aged man with acute or convalescent COVID-19. CDR3s include the opening cysteine and the closing phenylalanine or tryptophan. D genes are given only for firm matches. Clone size is shown for a subset of rows, as once, few, many or a class of expanded clone.

>-|TRBJ2-5|-|TRBV16
TGTGCCAGCAGCCATAAATCCTTAGGGGAAGAGACCCAGTACTTC
CASSHKSLGEETQYF
>-|TRBJ1-1|TRBD1|TRBV2
TGTGCCAGCTTGGACAGGGTGAACACTGAAGCTTTCTTT
CASLDRVNTEAFF
>-|TRBJ1-5|TRBD1|TRBV15
TGTGCCACCAGCAGCATGACAGGGGGCTGGGGTCAGCCCCAGCATTTT
CATSSMTGGWGQPQHF
>-|TRBJ2-7|TRBD1|TRBV6-5
TGTGCCAGCAGTTACCAACAGGGGGTCTACGAGCAGTACTTC
CASSYQQGVYEQYF
>-|TRBJ2-5|TRBD1|TRBV30
TGTGCCTGGTCATCCGGGACAGGGAGAGAGACCCAGTACTTC
CAWSSGTGRETQYF
>-|TRBJ2-7|TRBD1|TRBV18
TGTGCCAGCTCACCTTGGACAGGGAGAGACGTCGAGCAGTACTTC
CASSPWTGRDVEQYF
>-|TRBJ2-5|TRBD2|TRBV6-5
TGTGCCAGCAGTTCTTCCGGGACTAGCGGGATAGCGACCCAGTACTTC
CASSSSGTSGIATQYF
>-|TRBJ2-2|-|TRBV7-9
TGTGCCAGCAGCTTAGTTGGGGCAGGGGAGCTGTTTTTT
CASSLVGAGELFF
>-|TRBJ2-7|TRBD2|TRBV5-3
TGTGCCAGAAGTTCGCCGACTAGCGGGAGAGGAGAGCAGTACTTC
CARSSPTSGRGEQYF
>-|TRBJ2-1|TRBD2|TRBV4-3
TGCGCCAGCAGCCCTACTAGCGGTTACAATGAGCAGTTCTTC
CASSPTSGYNEQFF
>-|TRBJ1-2|-|TRBV6-1
TGTGCCAGCAGTTCCGACGGGTACTATGGCTACACCTTC
CASSSDGYYGYTF
>once|TRBJ2-1|TRBD2|TRBV6-5
TGTGCCAGCAGACCAGCGGGAACATCCTACAATGAGCAGTTCTTC
CASRPAGTSYNEQFF
>-|TRBJ2-3|TRBD2|TRBV3-1/TRBV3-2
TGTGCCAGCAGCCAAAGGGGTCAAGCGGGAGGGCCGGGAGATACGCAGTATTTT
CASSQRGQAGGPGDTQYF
>few|TRBJ1-2|TRBD1|TRBV10-3
TGTGCCATCAGTGAGGCGGGACAGGTGGACACCTTC
CAISEAGQVDTF
>-|TRBJ2-1|-|TRBV6-5
TGTGCCAGCAGTTACGACTCTAGGAGTTTTAATGAGCAGTTCTTC
CASSYDSRSFNEQFF
>once|TRBJ2-3|-|TRBV5-4
TGTGCCAGCAGCTCCGGACAGAGCACAGATACGCAGTATTTT
CASSSGQSTDTQYF
>-|TRBJ1-5|-|TRBV14
TGTGCCAGCAGCCAAGATAAAGAACGGCCTTATAGCAATCAGTCCCAGCATTTT
CASSQDKERPYSNQSQHF
>few|TRBJ1-6|-|TRBV6-5
TGTGCCAGCAGTTACCCCCCTGGAGGTACAGGGACCCTCCACTTT
CASSYPPGGTGTLHF
>-|TRBJ2-7|-|TRBV25-1
TGTGCCAGCAGTGAGGATCGAGGGTACTCGAGCTCCTACGAGCAGTACTTC
CASSEDRGYSSSYEQYF
>-|TRBJ1-3|-|TRBV30
TGTGCCTGGAGTGTAGTGGGCAACTCTGGAAACACCATATATTTT
CAWSVVGNSGNTIYF
>-|TRBJ2-7|-|TRBV10-3
TGTGCCATCAGTGCCGTCCGGCGGGGCGGGATCTCCTACGAGCAGTACTTC
CAISAVRRGGISYEQYF
>-|TRBJ2-1|-|TRBV25-1
TGTGCCAGCAGTGAATCTAGGGAGACCTACAATGAGCAGTTCTTC
CASSESRETYNEQFF
>-|TRBJ2-7|TRBD2|TRBV5-4
TGTGCCAGCAGCAAGGTAGCGGGAGGCCAATACGAGCAGTACTTC
CASSKVAGGQYEQYF
>once|TRBJ2-5|-|TRBV7-2
TGTGCCAGCAGCCCCCTCAGGGGAGGGCAAGAGACCCAGTACTTC
CASSPLRGGQETQYF
>-|TRBJ1-2|-|TRBV18
TGTGCCAGCTCATCTGGACAGAACTATGGCTACACCTTC
CASSSGQNYGYTF
>-|TRBJ2-3|-|TRBV6-5
TGTGCCAGCAAGGCGGCTAGCACAGATACGCAGTATTTT
CASKAASTDTQYF
>-|TRBJ2-7|TRBD1|TRBV12-3/TRBV12-4
TGTGCCAGCAGCCGGGACAGCGTCTACGAGCAGTACTTC
CASSRDSVYEQYF
>few|TRBJ2-7|TRBD1|TRBV18
TGTGCCAGCTCTCTAAACAGGGGCGAGCAGTACTTC
CASSLNRGEQYF
>-|TRBJ1-2|-|TRBV2
TGTGCCAGCGTTCCGGTAAACTATGGCTACACCTTC
CASVPVNYGYTF